Each of the 9 T cell receptor beta chains below was sequenced from the same sample in a study of blood T cell repertoires in COVID-19. TCRdb's table, derived via immunoSEQ multiplex PCR, lists solely in-frame clones and lacks some. This sample has hundreds of thousands of clones; around 87% occur once, and the top ten carry 2.5% to 3.5%. The source material was peripheral blood. The origin of the receptors is a human donor in a cohort sampled during active COVID-19.

The chain carries TRBV12-3 or TRBV12-4 and TRBJ1-4; D is undetermined. This CDR3 has 13 amino acids. Trimming stripped 4 bases from V and 4 bases from J, with 7 bases between. The CDR3 loop is CASSSSVNEKLFF. CDR3 nucleotide sequence: TGTGCCAGCAGTTCCAGTGTTAATGAAAAACTGTTTTTT.

The chain is built from TRBV25-1 and TRBJ1-2; TRBD1 matches at 8 bases. J lost 6 bases, V lost 3 bases, and 9 bases had no gene match. Germline V CDR1 and CDR2: MGHDK, SYGVNS. The CDR3 has 15 residues. The CDR3 protein is CASSDFRGTGDGYTF. The CDR3 nucleotides are TGTGCCAGCAGTGATTTTAGGGGGACAGGAGATGGCTACACCTTC.

The V call is TRBV7-2, the J call TRBJ1-1; D possibly corresponds to TRBD1 (5 bases). The V end lost 0 bases, the J end lost 1 base, and 6 bases lay between the germline ends. CDR3 length equals 14 residues. CDR1 and CDR2 from the germline V gene are SGHTA and FQGNSA. CDR3 sequence reads: CASSLAGGNTEAFF. The CDR3 DNA reads as TGTGCCAGCAGCTTAGCGGGGGGGAACACTGAAGCTTTCTTT.

This clone was picked up one time. V and J are TRBV28 and TRBJ2-1; 9 bases match TRBD1. CDR1 MDHEN and CDR2 SYDVKM come from the germline V gene. V was pared by 6 bases and J by 2 bases, with 5 bases of the junction left unmatched. This CDR3 has 15 residues. The CDR3 spells CASRMTGGTYNEQFF. CDR3 in DNA: TGTGCCAGCAGAATGACAGGGGGGACCTACAATGAGCAGTTCTTC.

The J gene is TRBJ1-4, the V gene TRBV6-5; D is ambiguous. The CDR3 covers 14 residues. Trimming took off 6 bases at V and 8 bases at J, with 16 bases between the two ends. From germline, CDR1 is MNHEY and CDR2 SVGAGI. The chain's CDR3 is CASRTGQLAEKLFF. The CDR3 nucleotides are TGTGCCAGCAGAACGGGTCAACTGGCGGAAAAACTGTTTTTT.

The chain is built from TRBV5-4 and TRBJ1-5; a possible D gene is TRBD1 (6 bases). The CDR3 is made up of 14 amino acids. Per germline, CDR1 SGHNT and CDR2 YYREEE (reference sequence). The V end was cut by 2 bases, the J end by 6 bases, with 12 bases between. The CDR3 region is CASSFGGEGQPQHF. CDR3 sequence (DNA): TGTGCCAGCAGCTTTGGGGGCGAGGGTCAGCCCCAGCATTTT.

In its sample, this clone was seen once. V and J are TRBV14 and TRBJ1-2, with D tentatively TRBD1 (6 bases). V dropped 1 base and J dropped 7 bases, with 13 bases sitting between them. Germline loops: CDR1 SGHDN, CDR2 FVKESK. The CDR3 loop spans 14 amino acids. The CDR3 DNA reads as TGTGCCAGCAGCCAAGGTCAGGGGCTGGGTGGCTACACCTTC. Translating gives CASSQGQGLGGYTF.

The V and J genes are TRBV5-3 and TRBJ1-1; TRBD1 matches at 9 bases. TRBV5-3 is placed among ORFs of uncertain function. The CDR3 extends over 17 amino acids. V lost 4 bases, J lost 1 base, and 11 bases stayed unmatched. The CDR3 region is CARSQRGTGCWNTEAFF. CDR3 in DNA: TGTGCCAGAAGCCAACGGGGGACAGGGTGTTGGAACACTGAAGCTTTCTTT.

The genes are TRBV7-2 and TRBJ1-2, with 10 bases that match TRBD1. The J segment lost 4 bases and the V segment lost 5 bases, leaving 7 bases of the junction unmatched. The CDR3 is 15 amino acids. Per the germline V gene, CDR1 is SGHTA and CDR2 is FQGNSA. CDR3 region: CASSPRDRGSYGYTF. For the CDR3, the DNA is TGTGCCAGCAGCCCCCGGGACAGGGGTTCCTATGGCTACACCTTC. Together with reference TRBV7-2 and TRBJ1-2, the CDR3 gives the full variable domain: GAGVSQSPSNKVTEKGKDVELRCDPISGHTALYWYRQSLGQGLEFLIYFQGNSAPDKSGLPSDRFSAERTGGSVSTLTIQRTQQEDSAVYLCASSPRDRGSYGYTFGSGTRLTVV.